Sequencing of this TCR beta chain was carried out in a study of cytomegalovirus exposure and HLA in healthy donors (dated by TCRdb to between 2016 and 2019). At the level of the whole study: In an earlier analysis of some 550 of the donors, around 290 Gb of sequence data and 90 million to 130 million unique TCR beta sequences from about 190 million T cells were reported. An early release covering roughly 600 HLA-typed donors comprised about 300 gigabases of sequencing data and 85 million to 100 million unique TCR sequences. Of the 300 to 500 genotyped donors, approximately 81% were placed in the genetic ancestry cluster associated with self-reported Caucasian donors. The study aimed to test whether signatures of past pathogen exposure could be identified by cataloging public T cell receptors. The study used immunosequencing to profile the T cell repertoires of 600 to 850 subjects and linked those repertoires to cytomegalovirus serostatus. In addition to the first cohort of 500 to 850 subjects, a separate validation cohort of 130 or so different subjects was used. The study combined high-throughput TCR immunosequencing, statistical association of individual TCRs with disease status, and machine learning to predict cytomegalovirus infection status. In a later analysis, previously published TCR beta repertoires from 670 or so donors were re-analyzed and high-resolution HLA genotyping was added so that TCR occurrence patterns could be studied. Rather than using new phenotypic data, the later analysis identified candidate immune exposures from TCR beta sequences and from how often those sequences occurred across donors. An earlier analysis of several hundred of the donors applied high-throughput TCR beta sequencing to assess whether each TCR beta V gene segment acted as functional or pseudogenic. Donor age, sex, ethnicity and CMV serostatus were collected together with the repertoire data. A later genetic analysis used genome-wide SNP genotypes for about three fifths of the 666 donors, treating that subset as a discovery cohort. Every repertoire in the discovery cohort had been generated on one and the same sequencing platform. Class I and class II HLA loci were covered by the typing at four-digit resolution. Typing coverage differed by locus: A, B, C, DRB1 and DQB1 were typed in about 629-640 donors, DQA1 in 522, DPA1 in nearly 610, and DPB1 in 472. Four to six DR-DQ haplotypes were handled as single units for association and clustering because linkage in the cohort was strong. Among 300 to 450 genotyped donors of the cohort, an average of around 240,000 unique TCR beta nucleotide sequences were sequenced per donor, roughly 20% of them non-productive.

The research as a whole found: Compared with equally common non-associated chains, HLA-associated TCR beta chains in a later analysis were more clonally expanded and had lower generation probabilities. According to the authors, the approach could potentially be generalized to other disease states and immunological phenotypes. A later analysis associated some 17,000 TCR beta sequences with specific HLA alleles at a false discovery rate of 0.05. Because counts were too low, approximately 18 rarely observed V segments, including chromosome 9 orphons, were excluded from the earlier analysis of several hundred of the donors. A few of the identified cytomegalovirus-associated TCR beta chains were confirmed in vitro to be specific for cytomegalovirus antigens. In a later genetic analysis, a missense DCLRE1C variant was associated with V-gene and J-gene trimming of TCR beta chains, and the association was replicated in an independent cohort. Because HLA typing was unavailable for some donors at each locus, only the typed subset was used in association tests. In a later analysis, the rate of TCR association differed among HLA loci, with DRB1 alleles having the most associated TCRs and HLA-C alleles having the fewest. The presence/absence analyses assumed that sequencing depth was roughly uniform across donors, and that assumption may not be true. A further reported finding was that TCR beta sequences accurately predicted the HLA-A and HLA-B alleles for most subjects in the first cohort. Broadly in line with IMGT annotations, most TCR beta V segments showed up in productive rearrangements about 87% or about 30% of the time in an earlier analysis of several hundred of the donors. Assigning TCR associations to individual alleles was difficult when HLA alleles, especially DR and DQ, strongly co-occurred. Most TCR sequences were seen in very few donors, while some public TCRs were found in many individuals. A cluster of highly shared sequence variants was judged likely to represent a technical artifact of the sequencing pipeline. In the study, 150 to 200 TCR beta chains were listed as associated with cytomegalovirus. In both the original and validation cohorts, the classifier was reported to diagnose cytomegalovirus status with high specificity and sensitivity. Only TCR beta chains were sequenced in this cohort, and the absence of alpha or paired-chain data limited detectable features. According to a later analysis, most CMV-associated TCR beta chains appeared to be HLA-restricted, and the HLA associations seemed to be driven largely by CMV exposure. In a later analysis, several top co-occurrence clusters were reported to appear linked to parvovirus B19, influenza, CMV and Epstein-Barr virus. In a later genetic analysis, fewer N-insertions in productive TCRs were reported among donors in an Asian-associated ancestry cluster than the roughly 700-donor mean. Because the 87-base-pair reads could not distinguish some IMGT-functional V segments, including TRBV6-2 and TRBV6-3, those segments were excluded. Immune exposure information for the cohort was limited to CMV serostatus. Linkage disequilibrium might explain the correlated functional status among segregating V segments, but an unknown experimental factor could not be ruled out.

This clone has more than one count but fewer than ten. It lacks a known antigen. No base quality information exists; no much larger clone differs at one position. V and J lose 2 bases and 1 base, and a span of 8 bases separates them. Its CDR3 holds 15 amino acids, cysteine through phenylalanine. Only the CDR3 portion is preserved as DNA: 45 bases, with reading frame beginning at the first base. CDR1 and CDR2, looked up from the germline V gene, are MNHEY and SVGAGI. The cohort consisted of 650 to 700 healthy bone marrow donors. All cohort members were sampled while nominally healthy, although unrecorded immune exposures were likely present. The donor tested CMV seropositive and was one of the 289 seropositive cohort members. Each donor provided a peripheral blood sample, and peripheral blood mononuclear cells were used for TCR beta sequencing. Genomic DNA was extracted from the blood cell samples with the Qiagen DNeasy Blood Extraction Kit.

Library preparation used the immunoSEQ multiplex PCR assay. A mixture of 60 forward primers for TCR Vbeta segments and 13 reverse primers for TCR Jbeta segments was used in the multiplex PCR. A multiplex PCR assay on genomic DNA amplified the CDR3 region of rearranged TCR beta genes. On the Illumina HiSeq System, the amplified TCR beta libraries were sequenced as 87-base-pair reads. The authors' pipeline ran thus. A later analysis tallied around 82 million unique TCR beta chains across the 610 or so repertoires, and some 12 million of those chains were shared by two or more donors. Raw reads were error-corrected and collapsed into unique sequences by a nearest-neighbor algorithm in which closely related sequences were merged to remove PCR and sequencing errors. CDR3 sequences were aligned to IMGT reference sequences to assign V, D and J gene segments. For a sequence to be retained, at least a six-nucleotide match to both a V gene segment and a J gene segment was required. A rearrangement was called productive if the CDR3 had no stop codons and remained in frame with V and J, and every other rearrangement was called non-productive. Following IMGT convention, CDR3 was defined as the stretch from the second conserved V-encoded cysteine to the conserved J-encoded phenylalanine. The earlier analysis of roughly 590 of the donors excluded sequences that lacked an unambiguous match to a single V gene segment. In an earlier analysis of a few hundred of the donors, V segments were called functional above 56.7% productive rearrangements and were called segregating when the between-donor standard deviation exceeded 5%. A statistical classification framework was built for diagnosing cytomegalovirus status from the catalog of TCR beta chain sequences. V and J gene assignment, in a later analysis, came from comparing TCR nucleotide sequences with IMGT/GENE-DB human TR gene sequences. In a later analysis, CDR3 sequences and most-parsimonious VDJ recombination scenarios were assigned using the TCRdist pipeline. A later analysis defined each TCR beta chain by its CDR3 amino acid sequence plus V-gene family, and excluded reads lacking a unique V-gene family. To address suspected cross-contamination and a sequencing artifact, a later analysis removed 450 to 700 highly shared, low-generation-probability nucleotide sequences. For each public chain, a later analysis derived a clonal expansion index from normalized ranks of inferred template counts within each repertoire. A later analysis computed generation probabilities with a VDJ recombination model fitted to out-of-frame rearrangements, and checked the results against IGoR. A later analysis scored TCR-TCR, TCR-HLA and TCR-CMV co-occurrence with hypergeometric tests, applying a repertoire-size bias correction to TCR pairs. To estimate false discovery rates, a later analysis permuted the HLA or CMV assignments 20 times. In a later analysis, co-occurring TCRs were grouped with DBSCAN, and TCRdist sequence similarity was added when clustering was performed within HLA-allele-positive subsets. Repertoires with fewer than 30,000 or more than 120,000 public chains were left out of co-occurrence clustering, as were a handful of repertoires with anomalous nucleotide sharing. What TCRdb holds here is the immuneACCESS table cut down to in-frame rearrangements. Part of the clones is not present; checked against another copy, under half of the missing clones reflect an unresolved V gene, and the others are unexplained. Clone size and V and J calls were adopted from that table, with D and trimming inferred from the DNA. Present in this sample are under 150,000 clones, about 71% of which were seen just once. Jointly, the top ten make up roughly 2.7% of the sample.

The receptor comes from a woman aged 55-75 years in good health and CMV-seropositive. Material: PBMCs. The chain is encoded by TRBV6-5 joined to TRBJ1-4, with the D gene not clear enough to name. The sequence in DNA is TGTGCCAGCAGTTACGAGCCAAAAACTAATGAAAAACTGTTTTTT. Protein translation: CASSYEPKTNEKLFF.